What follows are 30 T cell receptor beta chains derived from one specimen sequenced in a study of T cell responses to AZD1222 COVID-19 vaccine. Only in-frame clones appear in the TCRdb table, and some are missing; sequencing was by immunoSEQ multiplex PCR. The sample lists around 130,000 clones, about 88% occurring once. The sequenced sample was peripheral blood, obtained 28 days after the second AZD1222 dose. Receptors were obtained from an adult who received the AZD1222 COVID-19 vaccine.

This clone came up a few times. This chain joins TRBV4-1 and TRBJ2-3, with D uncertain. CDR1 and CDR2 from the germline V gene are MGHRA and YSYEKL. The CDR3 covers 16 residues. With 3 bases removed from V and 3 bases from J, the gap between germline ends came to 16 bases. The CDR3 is CASSQGWSPATDTQYF. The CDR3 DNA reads TGCGCCAGCAGCCAGGGTTGGTCCCCCGCGACAGATACGCAGTATTTT.

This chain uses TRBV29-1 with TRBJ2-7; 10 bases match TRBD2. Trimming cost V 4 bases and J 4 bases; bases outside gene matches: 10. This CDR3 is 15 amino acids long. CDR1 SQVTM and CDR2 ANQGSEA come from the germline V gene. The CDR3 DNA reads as TGCAGCGTTGTAGTCAGCGGGAGGGCCGAGTACGAGCAGTACTTC. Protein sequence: CSVVVSGRAEYEQYF.

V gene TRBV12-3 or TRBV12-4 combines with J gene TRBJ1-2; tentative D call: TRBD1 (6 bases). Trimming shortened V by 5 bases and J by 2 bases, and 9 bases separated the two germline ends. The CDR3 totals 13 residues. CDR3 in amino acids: CASSRGQNYGYTF. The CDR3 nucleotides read TGTGCCAGCAGTCGAGGACAGAACTATGGCTACACCTTC.

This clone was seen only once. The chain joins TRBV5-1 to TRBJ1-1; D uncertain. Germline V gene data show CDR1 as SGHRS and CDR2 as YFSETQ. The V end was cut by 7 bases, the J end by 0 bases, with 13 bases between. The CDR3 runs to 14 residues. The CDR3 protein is CASRRTDLNTEAFF. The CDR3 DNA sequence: TGCGCCAGCCGCCGGACCGATCTGAACACTGAAGCTTTCTTT.

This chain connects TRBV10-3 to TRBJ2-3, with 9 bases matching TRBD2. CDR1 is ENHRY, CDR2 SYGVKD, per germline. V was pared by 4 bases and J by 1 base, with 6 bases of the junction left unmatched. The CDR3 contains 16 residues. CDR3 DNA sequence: TGTGCCATCAGTGGGGGCGCTAGCGGGGGCACAGATACGCAGTATTTT. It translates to CAISGGASGGTDTQYF.

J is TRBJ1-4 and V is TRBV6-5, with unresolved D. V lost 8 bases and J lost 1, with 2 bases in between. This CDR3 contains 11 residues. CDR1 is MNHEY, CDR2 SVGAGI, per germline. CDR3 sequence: CASETNEKLFF. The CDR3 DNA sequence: TGTGCCAGCGAAACTAATGAAAAACTGTTTTTT.

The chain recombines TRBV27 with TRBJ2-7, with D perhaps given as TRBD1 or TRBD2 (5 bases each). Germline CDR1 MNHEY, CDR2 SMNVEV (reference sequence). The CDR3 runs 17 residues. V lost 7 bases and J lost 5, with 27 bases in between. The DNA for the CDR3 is TGTGCCAGCACCTTCTCACCCCGGGACGGTGTCTTGAACGAGCAGTACTTC. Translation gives CASTFSPRDGVLNEQYF.

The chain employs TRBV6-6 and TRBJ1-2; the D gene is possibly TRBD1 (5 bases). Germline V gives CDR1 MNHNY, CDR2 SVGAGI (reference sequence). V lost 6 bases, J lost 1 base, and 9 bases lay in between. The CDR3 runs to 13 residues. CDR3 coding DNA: TGTGCCAGCAGCCGACAGATTAACTATGGCTACACCTTC. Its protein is CASSRQINYGYTF.

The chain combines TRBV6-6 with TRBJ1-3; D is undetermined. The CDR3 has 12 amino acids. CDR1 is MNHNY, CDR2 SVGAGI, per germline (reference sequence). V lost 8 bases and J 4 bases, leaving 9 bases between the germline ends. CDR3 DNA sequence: TGTGCCAGCGGGGTTGTCGGAAACACCATATATTTT. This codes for CASGVVGNTIYF.

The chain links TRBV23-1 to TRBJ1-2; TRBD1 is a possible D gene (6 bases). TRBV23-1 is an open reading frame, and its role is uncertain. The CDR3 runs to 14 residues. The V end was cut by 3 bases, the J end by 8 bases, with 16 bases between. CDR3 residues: CASSQPAGAQGYTF. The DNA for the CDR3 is TGCGCCAGCAGTCAGCCCGCGGGGGCCCAGGGCTACACCTTC.

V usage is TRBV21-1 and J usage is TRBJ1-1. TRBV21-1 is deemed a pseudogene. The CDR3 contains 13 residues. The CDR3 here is CAHRDFPDTEAFF. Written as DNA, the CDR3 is TGTGCCCACCGGGACTTTCCGGACACTGAAGCTTTCTTT.

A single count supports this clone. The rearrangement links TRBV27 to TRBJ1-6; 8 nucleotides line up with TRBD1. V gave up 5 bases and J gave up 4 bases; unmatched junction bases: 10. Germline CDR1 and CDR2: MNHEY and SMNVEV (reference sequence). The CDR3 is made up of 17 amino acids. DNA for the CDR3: TGTGCCAGCAGTATAAAAAGACAGGGGTATTATAATTCACCCCTCCACTTT. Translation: CASSIKRQGYYNSPLHF.

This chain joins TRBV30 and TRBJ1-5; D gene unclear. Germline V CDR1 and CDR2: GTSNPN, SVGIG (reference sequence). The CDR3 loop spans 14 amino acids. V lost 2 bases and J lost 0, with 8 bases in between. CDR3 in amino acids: CAWSLTASNQPQHF. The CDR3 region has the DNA TGTGCCTGGAGTCTTACGGCTAGCAATCAGCCCCAGCATTTT.

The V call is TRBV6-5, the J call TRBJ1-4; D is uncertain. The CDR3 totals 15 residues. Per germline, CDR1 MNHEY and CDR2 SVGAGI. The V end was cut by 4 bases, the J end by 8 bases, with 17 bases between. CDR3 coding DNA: TGTGCCAGCAGTTCCACCGGGTCAGGAGGGGAAAAACTGTTTTTT. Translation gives CASSSTGSGGEKLFF.

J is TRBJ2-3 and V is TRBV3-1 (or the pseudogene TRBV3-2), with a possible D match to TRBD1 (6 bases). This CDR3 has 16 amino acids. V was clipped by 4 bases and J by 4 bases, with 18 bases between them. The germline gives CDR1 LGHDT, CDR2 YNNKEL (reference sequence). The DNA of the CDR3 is TGTGCCAGCAGCCCCTACGAGGCAGGGGCAGCAGATACGCAGTATTTT. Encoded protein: CASSPYEAGAADTQYF.

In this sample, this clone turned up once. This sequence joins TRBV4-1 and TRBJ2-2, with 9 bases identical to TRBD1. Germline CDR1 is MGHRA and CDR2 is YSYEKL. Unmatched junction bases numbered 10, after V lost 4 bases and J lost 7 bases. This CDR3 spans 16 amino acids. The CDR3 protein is CASSRSGTGTGGELFF. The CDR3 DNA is TGCGCCAGCAGCCGGTCCGGGACAGGGACCGGCGGGGAGCTGTTTTTT.

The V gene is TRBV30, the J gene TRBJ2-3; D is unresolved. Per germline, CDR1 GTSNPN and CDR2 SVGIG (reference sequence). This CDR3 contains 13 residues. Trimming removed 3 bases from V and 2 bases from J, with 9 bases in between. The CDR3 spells CAWSLGNTDTQYF. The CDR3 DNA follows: TGTGCCTGGAGCCTGGGGAACACAGATACGCAGTATTTT.

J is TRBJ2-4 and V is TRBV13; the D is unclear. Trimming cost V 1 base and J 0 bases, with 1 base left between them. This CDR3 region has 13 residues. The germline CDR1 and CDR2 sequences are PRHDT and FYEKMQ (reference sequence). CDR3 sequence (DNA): TGTGCCAGCAGCTTAGTAGCCAAAAACATTCAGTACTTC. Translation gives CASSLVAKNIQYF.

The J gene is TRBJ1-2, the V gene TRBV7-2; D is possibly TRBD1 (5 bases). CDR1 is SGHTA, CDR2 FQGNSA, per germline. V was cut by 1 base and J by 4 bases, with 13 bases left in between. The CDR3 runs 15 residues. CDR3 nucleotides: TGTGCCAGCAGCTTAGGGGCCGGGGGTGTCTATGGCTACACCTTC. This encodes CASSLGAGGVYGYTF.

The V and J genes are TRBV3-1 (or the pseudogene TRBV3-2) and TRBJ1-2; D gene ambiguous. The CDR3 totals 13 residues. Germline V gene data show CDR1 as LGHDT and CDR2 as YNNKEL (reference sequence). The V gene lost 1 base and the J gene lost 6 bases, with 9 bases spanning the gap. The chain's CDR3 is CASSQGMGDGYTF. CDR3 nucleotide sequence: TGTGCCAGCAGCCAAGGCATGGGAGATGGCTACACCTTC.

CDR3 amino acids: CASSLGDRDQETQYF. The CDR3 DNA follows: TGCGCCAGCAGCTTGGGGGACAGGGATCAAGAGACCCAGTACTTC. The chain combines TRBV5-1 with TRBJ2-5; 9 nucleotides match TRBD1. The V and J ends lost 0 bases and 2 bases, in that order; junction bases with no gene match: 2. The germline gives CDR1 SGHRS, CDR2 YFSETQ. The CDR3 sequence is 15 residues long.

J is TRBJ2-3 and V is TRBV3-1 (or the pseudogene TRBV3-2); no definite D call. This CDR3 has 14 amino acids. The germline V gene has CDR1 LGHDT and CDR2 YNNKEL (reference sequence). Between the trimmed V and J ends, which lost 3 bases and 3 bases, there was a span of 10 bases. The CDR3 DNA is TGTGCCAGCAGCCAGAGAAGAACTACAGATACGCAGTATTTT. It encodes CASSQRRTTDTQYF.

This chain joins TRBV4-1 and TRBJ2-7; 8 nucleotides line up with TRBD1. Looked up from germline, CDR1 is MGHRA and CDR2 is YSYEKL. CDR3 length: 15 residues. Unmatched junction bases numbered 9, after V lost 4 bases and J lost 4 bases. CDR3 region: CASSPAGTGDYEQYF. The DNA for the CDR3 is TGCGCCAGCAGCCCAGCCGGGACAGGCGATTACGAGCAGTACTTC.

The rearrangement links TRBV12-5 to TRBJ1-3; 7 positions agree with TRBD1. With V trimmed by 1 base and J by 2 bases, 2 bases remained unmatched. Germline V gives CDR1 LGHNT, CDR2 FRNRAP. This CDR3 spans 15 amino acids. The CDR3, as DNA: TGTGCTAGTGGTTTGGGACAGGGCGCTGGAAACACCATATATTTT. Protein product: CASGLGQGAGNTIYF.

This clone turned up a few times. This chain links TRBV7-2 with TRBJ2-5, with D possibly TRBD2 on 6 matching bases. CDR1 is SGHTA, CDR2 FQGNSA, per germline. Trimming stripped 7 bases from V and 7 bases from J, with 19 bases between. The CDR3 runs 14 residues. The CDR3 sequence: CASTLDYLGGTQYF. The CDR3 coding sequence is TGTGCCAGCACCCTGGACTACCTCGGGGGGACCCAGTACTTC.

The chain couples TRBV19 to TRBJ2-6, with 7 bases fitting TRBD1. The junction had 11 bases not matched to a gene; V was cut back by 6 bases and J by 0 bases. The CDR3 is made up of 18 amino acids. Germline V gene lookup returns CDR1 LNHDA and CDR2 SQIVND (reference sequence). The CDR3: CASSIQGVSLSGANVLTF. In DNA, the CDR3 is TGTGCCAGTAGCATTCAGGGGGTGTCCCTCTCTGGGGCCAACGTCCTGACTTTC.

The CDR3, as DNA: TGCGCCAGCAGCTTTTATGGGAGAAATCAAGAGACCCAGTACTTC. This translates into CASSFYGRNQETQYF. This chain connects TRBV5-1 to TRBJ2-5; a possible D gene is TRBD2 (5 bases). V shed 2 bases and J shed 2 bases, with 13 bases lying between them. This CDR3 is 15 amino acids long. Germline V CDR1 and CDR2: SGHRS, YFSETQ.

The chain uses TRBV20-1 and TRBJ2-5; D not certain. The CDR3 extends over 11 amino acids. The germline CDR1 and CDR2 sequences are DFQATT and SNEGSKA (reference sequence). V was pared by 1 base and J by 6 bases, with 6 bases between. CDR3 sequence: CSARGVQTQYF. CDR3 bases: TGCAGTGCTAGAGGGGTACAGACCCAGTACTTC.

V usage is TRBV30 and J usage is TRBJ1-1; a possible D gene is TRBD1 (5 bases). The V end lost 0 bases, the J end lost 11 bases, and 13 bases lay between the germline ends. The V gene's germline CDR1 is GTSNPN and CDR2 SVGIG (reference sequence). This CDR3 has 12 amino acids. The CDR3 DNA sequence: TGTGCCTGGAGTGTATTATCCGAGGGGGCTTTCTTT. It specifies CAWSVLSEGAFF.

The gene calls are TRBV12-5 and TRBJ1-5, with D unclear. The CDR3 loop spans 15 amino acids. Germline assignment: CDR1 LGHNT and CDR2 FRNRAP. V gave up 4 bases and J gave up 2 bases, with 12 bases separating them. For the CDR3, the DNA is TGTGCTAGTGGTTCCGACACATGGGGCAATCAGCCCCAGCATTTT. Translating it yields CASGSDTWGNQPQHF.